This T cell receptor beta chain stems from a study of identical twins. Study-level points and caveats: Invariant MAIT and iNKT cells could partly confound zero-insertion analyses. Out-of-frame TCR alpha sharing observed in monozygotic twins exceeded model estimates.

This clonotype was seen at least ten times. The antigen is not known. Each CDR3 protein is one row after TCRdb ran MiXCR on the 5' RACE reads. The repertoire holds around 650,000 distinct CDR3 sequences, with roughly 6.6% as singletons. Germline lookup yields CDR1 MDHEN and CDR2 SYDVKM. Trimming removed 5 bases from V and 1 base from J, with 14 bases in between. This CDR3 has 15 amino acids. These same data were also listed under a study on yellow fever vaccine responses in identical twins. Per that study: Convergence reportedly seemed to mark part of the twins' vaccine T cell response, with personalization marking the rest.

The sequenced material came from PBMCs. This clonotype was obtained from a woman between 18 and 30 years old in good health. The chain employs TRBV28 and TRBJ2-5; D unclear. The CDR3 protein is CASSLPNGFQETQYF. CDR3 nucleotide sequence: TGTGCCAGCAGTCTTCCTAACGGGTTCCAAGAGACCCAGTACTTC.